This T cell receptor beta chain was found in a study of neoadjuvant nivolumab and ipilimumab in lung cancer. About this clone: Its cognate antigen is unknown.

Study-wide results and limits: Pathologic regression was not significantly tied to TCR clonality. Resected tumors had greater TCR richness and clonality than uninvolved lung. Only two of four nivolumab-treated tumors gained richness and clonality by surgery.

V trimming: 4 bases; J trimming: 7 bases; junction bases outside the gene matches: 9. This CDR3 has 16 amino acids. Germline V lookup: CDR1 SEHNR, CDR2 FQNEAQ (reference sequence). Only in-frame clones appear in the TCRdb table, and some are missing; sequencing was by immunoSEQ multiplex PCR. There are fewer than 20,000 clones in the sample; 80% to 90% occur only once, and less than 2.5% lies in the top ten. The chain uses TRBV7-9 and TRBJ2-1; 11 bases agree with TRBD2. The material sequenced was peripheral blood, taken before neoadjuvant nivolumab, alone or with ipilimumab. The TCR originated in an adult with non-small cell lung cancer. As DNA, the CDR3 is TGTGCCAGCAGCTCGACCTTAGCGGGAGGGTGGAATGAGCAGTTCTTC. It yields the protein CASSSTLAGGWNEQFF.